This T cell receptor beta chain is from a study of CD8+CD57+ T cells in acquired aplastic anemia. According to the study, genomic DNA was the template for TCR beta VDJ and CDR3 profiling. TCRdb reprocessed the reads via MiXCR and lists one record per CDR3 protein. The sample lists around 200,000 distinct CDR3 sequences; around half were seen once. Sequenced patients had shown CD8+CD57+ cell expansion by flow cytometry. CDR3 length: 14 amino acids. Deletions cut 3 bases from V and 10 bases from J, with 14 bases between. Germline V gene lookup returns CDR1 SGDLS and CDR2 YYNGEE. The sequence came from a human donor with aplastic anemia. This chain links TRBV9 with TRBJ1-6; unclear D gene. Specimen: sorted CD4+, CD8+, or CD8+CD57+ T cells (not recorded which) from PBMCs. The CDR3 DNA is TGTGCCAGCAGCGCCATGAACCGGGGATCACCCCTCCACTTT. Its translation: CASSAMNRGSPLHF.